Following are 18 T cell receptor beta chains from one sample sequenced in a study of blood T cell repertoires in COVID-19. Measured with immunoSEQ multiplex PCR; TCRdb has only the in-frame clones, and not every one. The profile covers roughly 130,000 clones, with around 80% appearing a single time and less than 15% taken by the ten largest. The source material was peripheral blood. These receptors all come from a woman aged 60-70 years with acute or convalescent COVID-19.

The DNA for the CDR3 is TGTGCCAGCAGCGTAGATCAGGGGTGGAGTTCACCCCTCCACTTT. Translated: CASSVDQGWSSPLHF. The V gene is TRBV9, the J gene TRBJ1-6; D is possibly TRBD1 (6 bases). Germline V gives CDR1 SGDLS, CDR2 YYNGEE. The CDR3 extends over 15 amino acids. V lost 0 bases, J lost 9 bases, and 13 bases lay in between.

This clone was found once. The chain combines TRBV27 with TRBJ2-7, with TRBD2 identical over 8 bases. Per germline, CDR1 MNHEY and CDR2 SMNVEV (reference sequence). V was clipped by 2 bases and J by 3 bases; unmatched bases: 6. This CDR3 is 15 amino acids long. CDR3 DNA: TGTGCCAGCAGTTTACGGGAGGGGGATGACTACGAGCAGTACTTC. This codes for CASSLREGDDYEQYF.

The V call is TRBV30, the J call TRBJ1-1, with 7 bases aligning to TRBD1. The V and J ends lost 2 bases and 6 bases, in that order; junction bases with no gene match: 3. The CDR3 has 12 amino acids. Germline CDR1 reads GTSNPN; CDR2 reads SVGIG (reference sequence). The CDR3 is CAWSKTGPEAFF. The CDR3 nucleotides read TGTGCCTGGAGTAAGACAGGGCCTGAAGCTTTCTTT.

This clone was observed a single time. V is TRBV20-1 and J is TRBJ2-1; the match to TRBD2 covers 7 bases. The CDR3 runs to 17 residues. CDR1 is DFQATT and CDR2 is SNEGSKA in the germline V gene (reference sequence). V was pared by 3 bases and J by 8 bases, with 19 bases of the junction left unmatched. CDR3 in DNA: TGCAGTGCTAGTAGTGAGATGACTAGCCAAATAAGGGATGAGCAGTTCTTC. Protein: CSASSEMTSQIRDEQFF.

This rearrangement joins TRBV19 to TRBJ2-2; TRBD1 might be the D (7 bases). Deletions cut 3 bases from V and 8 bases from J, with 19 bases between. The CDR3 is 16 residues long. Germline lookup yields CDR1 LNHDA and CDR2 SQIVND (reference sequence). The CDR3 DNA is TGTGCCAGTAGTATCCGACAGGGACTCCTAGGGGGGGAGCTGTTTTTT. Protein product: CASSIRQGLLGGELFF.

The chain has TRBV6-4 and TRBJ2-3; 7 bases agree with TRBD2. V shed 4 bases, J shed 4 bases, and the junction held 5 bases outside the gene matches. CDR1 and CDR2 from the germline V gene are MRHNA and SNTAGT. The CDR3 sequence is 14 residues long. The CDR3 DNA is TGTGCCAGCAGTGTCAGCGGGGAGGCAGATACGCAGTATTTT. Translation gives CASSVSGEADTQYF.

The gene calls are TRBV5-4 and TRBJ2-2; D is possibly TRBD1 (6 bases). There are 14 residues in the CDR3. The germline CDR1 and CDR2 sequences are SGHNT and YYREEE (reference sequence). Trimming pared 4 bases from V and 3 bases from J, leaving 10 bases between. CDR3 sequence: CASSTGIDTGELFF. DNA for the CDR3: TGTGCCAGCAGCACAGGGATAGACACCGGGGAGCTGTTTTTT.

In DNA form, the CDR3 reads TGTGCCAGCAGCCGAAACCAGGGAATGGTGAACTATGGCTACACCTTC. As protein: CASSRNQGMVNYGYTF. This sequence joins TRBV7-9 and TRBJ1-2; weak D call: TRBD1 (5 bases). Trimming took off 5 bases at V and 2 bases at J, with 18 bases between the two ends. The germline V gene encodes CDR1 SEHNR and CDR2 FQNEAQ (reference sequence). The CDR3 loop spans 16 amino acids.

V and J are TRBV4-1 and TRBJ1-1; D possibly corresponds to TRBD1 (6 bases). The germline gives CDR1 MGHRA, CDR2 YSYEKL. This CDR3 has 15 amino acids. The V end lost 0 bases, the J end lost 1 base, and 9 bases lay between the germline ends. DNA for the CDR3: TGCGCCAGCAGCCAAGAGGGACACCGGAACACTGAAGCTTTCTTT. Its protein product is CASSQEGHRNTEAFF.

V and J are TRBV6-5 and TRBJ1-5, with 7 bases lining up with TRBD1. CDR1 MNHEY and CDR2 SVGAGI come from the germline V gene. With 7 bases clipped from V and 4 bases from J, the junction kept 4 bases outside the gene matches. The CDR3 loop spans 13 amino acids. The CDR3 nucleotides read TGTGCCAGCAAACAGGGGCAGAATCAGCCCCAGCATTTT. It specifies CASKQGQNQPQHF.

CDR3 coding DNA: TGTGCCAGCAGCCGTCAGAAAAACTATGGCTACACCTTC. Encoded protein: CASSRQKNYGYTF. This chain uses TRBV7-2 with TRBJ1-2; D not certain. Germline CDR1 SGHTA, CDR2 FQGNSA. Trimming stripped 5 bases from V and 2 bases from J, with 9 bases between. CDR3 length equals 13 residues.

This chain joins TRBV7-9 and TRBJ1-1; maybe TRBD1 (5 bases). Germline V gene lookup returns CDR1 SEHNR and CDR2 FQNEAQ (reference sequence). Deletions cut 5 bases from V and 12 bases from J, with 22 bases between. The CDR3 is made up of 14 amino acids. For the CDR3, the DNA is TGTGCCAGCAGCGACAGCGGGCTGAGGCCCGAACCTTTCTTT. Translating gives CASSDSGLRPEPFF.

The J gene is TRBJ1-1, the V gene TRBV28; 7 bases match TRBD1. The V segment lost 2 bases and the J segment 5 bases; nucleotides outside the gene matches: 8. Germline CDR1 reads MDHEN; CDR2 reads SYDVKM. This CDR3 spans 15 amino acids. The CDR3 reads CASSLLGQGVTEAFF. For the CDR3, the DNA is TGTGCCAGCAGTTTACTAGGGCAGGGGGTAACTGAAGCTTTCTTT. Drawing the rest from reference TRBV28 and TRBJ1-1, the complete variable domain is DVKVTQSSRYLVKRTGEKVFLECVQDMDHENMFWYRQDPGLGLRLIYFSYDVKMKEKGDIPEGYSVSREKKERFSLILESASTNQTSMYLCASSLLGQGVTEAFFGQGTRLTVV.

The V gene is TRBV4-1, the J gene TRBJ1-2; D unresolved. V was trimmed by 0 bases and J by 14 bases, leaving 25 bases between them. CDR3 length: 16 residues. Germline assignment: CDR1 MGHRA and CDR2 YSYEKL. As DNA, the CDR3 is TGCGCCAGCAGCCAAGACCCCCGTCCCGGGAACCTTCCCGGGACCTTC. Translation gives CASSQDPRPGNLPGTF.

The rearrangement links TRBV5-8 to TRBJ1-3, with TRBD1 matching over 7 bases. Trimming cost V 3 bases and J 0 bases; bases outside gene matches: 6. The CDR3 has 16 residues. Germline CDR1 reads SGHTS; CDR2 reads YDEGEE. Here the CDR3 DNA reads TGTGCCAGCAGCTCAAGACAGGGACTCTCTGGAAACACCATATATTTT. It specifies CASSSRQGLSGNTIYF.

J is TRBJ1-1 and V is TRBV19, with 8 nucleotides matching TRBD1. This CDR3 region has 16 residues. The germline CDR1 and CDR2 sequences are LNHDA and SQIVND (reference sequence). V was clipped by 1 base and J by 5 bases; unmatched bases: 9. The CDR3 DNA is TGTGCCAGTAGTATAGGCCGGACAGGGCGGGGAACTGAAGCTTTCTTT. It codes for CASSIGRTGRGTEAFF. Combining the CDR3 with reference TRBV19 and TRBJ1-1 gives the whole variable domain DGGITQSPKYLFRKEGQNVTLSCEQNLNHDAMYWYRQDPGQGLRLIYYSQIVNDFQKGDIAEGYSVSREKKESFPLTVTSAQKNPTAFYLCASSIGRTGRGTEAFFGQGTRLTVV.

CDR3 sequence: CASSLVGGHEQFF. The CDR3 DNA follows: TGCGCCAGCAGCTTGGTAGGGGGCCATGAGCAGTTCTTC. The chain couples TRBV5-1 to TRBJ2-1, with 7 bases matching TRBD1. CDR1 and CDR2 (germline): SGHRS, YFSETQ. This CDR3 region has 13 residues. J lost 8 bases, V lost 0 bases, and 2 bases had no gene match.

The genes are TRBV7-9 and TRBJ1-2; maybe TRBD1 (5 bases). Germline CDR1 and CDR2: SEHNR and FQNEAQ (reference sequence). The CDR3 runs to 17 residues. Trimming pared 4 bases from V and 4 bases from J, leaving 22 bases between. CDR3 coding DNA: TGTGCCAGCAGCTATCCCGGCGTCCAGGGCCTTTTCTATGGCTACACCTTC. Protein: CASSYPGVQGLFYGYTF.